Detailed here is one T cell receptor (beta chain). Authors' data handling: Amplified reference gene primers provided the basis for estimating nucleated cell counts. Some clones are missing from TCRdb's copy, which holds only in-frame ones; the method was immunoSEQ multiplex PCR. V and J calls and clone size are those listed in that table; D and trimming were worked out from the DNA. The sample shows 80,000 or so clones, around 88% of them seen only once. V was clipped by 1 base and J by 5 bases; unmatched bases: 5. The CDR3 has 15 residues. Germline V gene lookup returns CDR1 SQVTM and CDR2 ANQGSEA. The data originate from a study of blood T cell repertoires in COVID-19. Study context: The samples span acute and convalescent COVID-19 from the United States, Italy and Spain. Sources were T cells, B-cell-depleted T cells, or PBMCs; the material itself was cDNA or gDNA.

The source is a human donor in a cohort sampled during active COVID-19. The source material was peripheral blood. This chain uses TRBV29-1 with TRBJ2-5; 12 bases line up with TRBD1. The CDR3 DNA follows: TGCAGCGTTGAAGTCGGGACAGGGGGCTTTGAGACCCAGTACTTC. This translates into CSVEVGTGGFETQYF.